The source of this TCR beta chain is a study of blood T cell repertoires in COVID-19. The overall study: Acute-phase and convalescent COVID-19 samples originated in the United States, Italy and Spain. T cells, B-cell-depleted T cells, or PBMCs provided the cDNA or gDNA that served as material.

TCRdb's table, derived via immunoSEQ multiplex PCR, lists solely in-frame clones and lacks some. Here the sample spans around 97,000 clones, approximately 86% being singletons. This CDR3 has 14 amino acids. Germline V lookup: CDR1 SGHRS, CDR2 YFSETQ. V shed 1 base, J shed 4 bases, and the junction held 3 bases outside the gene matches. This TCR was sampled from a human donor in a cohort sampled during active COVID-19. The specimen sequenced was peripheral blood. The rearrangement uses TRBV5-1 and TRBJ2-3; 7 bases agree with TRBD2. CDR3: CASSLFRGADTQYF. The CDR3 bases are TGCGCCAGCAGCTTGTTTCGGGGGGCAGATACGCAGTATTTT. Complete variable domain (other parts from reference TRBV5-1 and TRBJ2-3): KAGVTQTPRYLIKTRGQQVTLSCSPISGHRSVSWYQQTPGQGLQFLFEYFSETQRNKGNFPGRFSGRQFSNSRSEMNVSTLELGDSALYLCASSLFRGADTQYFGPGTRLTVL.